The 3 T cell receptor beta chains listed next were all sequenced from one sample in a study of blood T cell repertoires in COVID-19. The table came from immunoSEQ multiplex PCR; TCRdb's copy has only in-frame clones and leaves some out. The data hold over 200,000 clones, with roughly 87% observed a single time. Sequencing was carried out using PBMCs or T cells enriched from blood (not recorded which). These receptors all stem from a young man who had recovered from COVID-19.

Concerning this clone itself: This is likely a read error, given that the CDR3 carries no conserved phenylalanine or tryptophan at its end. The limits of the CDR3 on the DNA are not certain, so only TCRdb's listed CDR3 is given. This CDR3 reads CASSQEPRKRDSL. J is TRBJ2-7 and V is TRBV3-1 (or the pseudogene TRBV3-2); the DNA was not used to check the table's D call, TRBD2. CDR1 LGHDT and CDR2 YNNKEL come from the germline V gene (reference sequence). From its first to its last residue, the CDR3 has 13 amino acids.

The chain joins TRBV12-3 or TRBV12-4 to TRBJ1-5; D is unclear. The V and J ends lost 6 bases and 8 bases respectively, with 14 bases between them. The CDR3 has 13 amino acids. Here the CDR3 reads CASSPGPFEPQHF. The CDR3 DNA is TGTGCCAGCAGCCCGGGTCCTTTCGAGCCCCAGCATTTT.

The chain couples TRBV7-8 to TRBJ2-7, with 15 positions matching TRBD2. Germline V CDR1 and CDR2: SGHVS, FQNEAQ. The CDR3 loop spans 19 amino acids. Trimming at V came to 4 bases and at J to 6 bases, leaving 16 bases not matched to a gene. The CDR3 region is CASSSRGATGTSGRTEQYF. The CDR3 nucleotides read TGTGCCAGCAGCTCCCGGGGAGCGACCGGGACTAGCGGGAGGACCGAGCAGTACTTC. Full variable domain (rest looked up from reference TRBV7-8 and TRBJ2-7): GAGVSQSPRYKVAKRGQDVALRCDPISGHVSLFWYQQALGQGPEFLTYFQNEAQLDKSGLPSDRFFAERPEGSVSTLKIQRTQQEDSAVYLCASSSRGATGTSGRTEQYFGPGTRLTVT.